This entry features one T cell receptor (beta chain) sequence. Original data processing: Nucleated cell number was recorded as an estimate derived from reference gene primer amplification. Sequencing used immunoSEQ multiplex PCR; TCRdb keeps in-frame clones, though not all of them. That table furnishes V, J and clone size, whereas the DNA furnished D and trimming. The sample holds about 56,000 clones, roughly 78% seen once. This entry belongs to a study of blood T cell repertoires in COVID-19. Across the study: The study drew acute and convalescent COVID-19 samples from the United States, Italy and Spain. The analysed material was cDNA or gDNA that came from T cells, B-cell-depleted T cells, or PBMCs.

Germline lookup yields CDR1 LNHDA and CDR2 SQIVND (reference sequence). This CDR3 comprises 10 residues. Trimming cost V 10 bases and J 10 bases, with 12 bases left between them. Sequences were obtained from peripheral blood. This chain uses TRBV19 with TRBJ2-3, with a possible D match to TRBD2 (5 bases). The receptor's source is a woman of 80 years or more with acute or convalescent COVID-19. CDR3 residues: CATRLEAQYF. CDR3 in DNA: TGTGCCACTAGACTGGAGGCGCAGTATTTT.